The 20 T cell receptor beta chains below were found in one sample sequenced in a study of cytomegalovirus exposure and HLA in healthy donors. The PCR used 60 Vbeta and 13 Jbeta primers. Clones were read by immunoSEQ multiplex PCR, and TCRdb kept only the in-frame ones, dropping some. The sample holds 220,000 or so clones. Material: PBMCs. These receptors were taken from a girl aged 2-9 years in good health and CMV-seropositive.

The V call is TRBV5-4, the J call TRBJ2-7; TRBD2 matches at 14 bases. Germline-derived CDR1 and CDR2 are SGHNT and YYREEE (reference sequence). V gave up 4 bases and J gave up 4 bases; unmatched junction bases: 10. This CDR3 region has 17 residues. The CDR3 region is CASSPGGTSGRKYEQYF. As DNA, the CDR3 is TGTGCCAGCAGCCCTGGGGGGACTAGCGGGAGAAAATACGAGCAGTACTTC. Variable domain in full (rest from reference TRBV5-4 and TRBJ2-7): ETGVTQSPTHLIKTRGQQVTLRCSSQSGHNTVSWYQQALGQGPQFIFQYYREEENGRGNFPPRFSGLQFPNYSSELNVNALELDDSALYLCASSPGGTSGRKYEQYFGPGTRLTVT.

The V gene is TRBV6-1, the J gene TRBJ2-7, with D maybe TRBD2 (6 bases). Looked up from germline, CDR1 is MNHNS and CDR2 is SASEGT. V lost 4 bases, J lost 6 bases, and 19 bases lay in between. The CDR3 is 15 amino acids. The CDR3 region has the DNA TGTGCCAGCAGTGGTCGGCGGGGCTTTGCGGGCGAGCAGTACTTC. It encodes CASSGRRGFAGEQYF.

This chain joins TRBV6-1 and TRBJ2-6, with a tentative D call TRBD2 (5 bases). Germline-derived CDR1 and CDR2 are MNHNS and SASEGT. V was clipped by 5 bases and J by 1 base, with 6 bases between them. The CDR3 runs to 14 residues. The DNA of the CDR3 is TGTGCCAGCAGTACGGGGTCTGGGGCCAACGTCCTGACTTTC. As protein: CASSTGSGANVLTF.

The V and J genes are TRBV6-1 and TRBJ1-2, with D perhaps TRBD1 (6 bases). Germline lookup yields CDR1 MNHNS and CDR2 SASEGT. Trimming stripped 10 bases from V and 2 bases from J, with 20 bases between. The CDR3 contains 15 residues. This chain's CDR3 is CATTRSQGINYGYTF. CDR3 coding DNA: TGTGCCACCACCCGTTCACAGGGTATAAACTATGGCTACACCTTC.

The V and J genes are TRBV10-1 and TRBJ1-1, with 8 bases fitting TRBD1. This CDR3 is built from 17 residues. The V gene's germline CDR1 is WNHNN and CDR2 SYGVQD (reference sequence). The V gene end was trimmed by 3 bases and the J gene end by 1 base; junction bases not matched to a gene: 10. The chain's CDR3 is CASSEWAGGAGNTEAFF. DNA of the CDR3: TGCGCCAGCAGTGAATGGGCAGGGGGCGCGGGGAACACTGAAGCTTTCTTT.

This chain joins TRBV18 and TRBJ2-3; 9 bases map to TRBD2. CDR1 KGHSH and CDR2 LQKENI come from the germline V gene. This CDR3 is built from 15 residues. The trim removed 3 bases at V and 4 bases at J, leaving 5 bases unmatched. CDR3 sequence: CASSPPGGRADTQYF. In DNA form, the CDR3 reads TGTGCCAGCTCACCCCCGGGCGGGAGGGCAGATACGCAGTATTTT.

V and J are TRBV10-3 and TRBJ2-5; TRBD2 aligns across 13 bases. Looked up from germline, CDR1 is ENHRY and CDR2 is SYGVKD. V lost 6 bases and J lost 1; bases outside the gene matches: 5. The CDR3 loop spans 16 amino acids. The CDR3 sequence: CAISARLAGGQETQYF. The CDR3 DNA reads TGTGCCATCAGCGCTAGACTAGCGGGAGGCCAAGAGACCCAGTACTTC.

This chain connects TRBV5-4 to TRBJ2-7, with D maybe TRBD2 (5 bases). CDR1 SGHNT and CDR2 YYREEE come from the germline V gene (reference sequence). The CDR3 is 14 residues long. V was cut by 0 bases and J by 2 bases, with 9 bases left in between. CDR3 nucleotides: TGTGCCAGCAGCTTGGAGCGGCGAACCTACGAGCAGTACTTC. It codes for CASSLERRTYEQYF.

The chain combines TRBV5-1 with TRBJ2-3; TRBD1 matches 8 bases. Germline V CDR1 and CDR2: SGHRS, YFSETQ. Trimming at V came to 5 bases and at J to 6 bases, leaving 5 bases not matched to a gene. This CDR3 has 13 residues. This CDR3 is CASRADRGDTQYF. CDR3 sequence (DNA): TGCGCCAGCAGGGCCGACAGGGGTGATACGCAGTATTTT. Combining the CDR3 with reference TRBV5-1 and TRBJ2-3 gives the whole variable domain KAGVTQTPRYLIKTRGQQVTLSCSPISGHRSVSWYQQTPGQGLQFLFEYFSETQRNKGNFPGRFSGRQFSNSRSEMNVSTLELGDSALYLCASRADRGDTQYFGPGTRLTVL.

V gene TRBV29-1 combines with J gene TRBJ1-1; a possible D gene is TRBD1 (6 bases). The CDR3 extends over 13 amino acids. CDR1 is SQVTM, CDR2 ANQGSEA, per germline. Trimming pared 4 bases from V and 4 bases from J, leaving 13 bases between. The CDR3 here is CSVVLVGGTEAFF. Written as DNA, the CDR3 is TGCAGCGTTGTTTTAGTAGGGGGCACTGAAGCTTTCTTT.

The CDR3 spells CASSPQTEAFF. CDR3 coding DNA: TGTGCCAGCAGTCCACAAACTGAAGCTTTCTTT. J is TRBJ1-1 and V is TRBV2; the D is unclear. V dropped 5 bases and J dropped 5 bases, with 6 bases sitting between them. Germline V CDR1 and CDR2: SNHLY, FYNNEI. The CDR3 spans 11 residues.

The chain links TRBV27 to TRBJ2-1; 7 nucleotides line up with TRBD1. The J segment lost 8 bases and the V segment lost 2 bases, leaving 18 bases of the junction unmatched. The CDR3 spans 18 residues. CDR1 is MNHEY, CDR2 SMNVEV, per germline (reference sequence). CDR3 sequence: CASSLEPLDRWPGDEQFF. The CDR3 DNA sequence: TGTGCCAGCAGTTTAGAACCGCTGGACAGGTGGCCAGGGGATGAGCAGTTCTTC.

V usage is TRBV19 and J usage is TRBJ1-1; D call uncertain. The CDR3 totals 9 residues. The germline gives CDR1 LNHDA, CDR2 SQIVND (reference sequence). V lost 7 bases, J lost 7 bases, and 4 bases lay in between. CDR3 in amino acids: CASTREAFF. Here the CDR3 DNA reads TGTGCCAGTACCCGTGAAGCTTTCTTT.

The chain links TRBV6-5 to TRBJ1-2; D call uncertain. Trimming shortened V by 10 bases and J by 7 bases, and 16 bases separated the two germline ends. Germline V lookup: CDR1 MNHEY, CDR2 SVGAGI. The CDR3 spans 12 residues. In DNA form, the CDR3 reads TGTGCCACCTACGGCCTGGGAGCTGGCTACACCTTC. Its protein product is CATYGLGAGYTF.

This chain joins TRBV5-1 and TRBJ1-1, with 7 bases aligning to TRBD1. The CDR3 has 15 amino acids. From germline, CDR1 is SGHRS and CDR2 YFSETQ. Trimming at V came to 3 bases and at J to 1 base, leaving 6 bases not matched to a gene. CDR3 bases: TGCGCCAGCAGCTGGGCAGGGGGAGCGAACACTGAAGCTTTCTTT. Its translation: CASSWAGGANTEAFF.

The gene calls are TRBV10-3 and TRBJ1-2, with a possible D match to TRBD1 (6 bases). Trimming took off 7 bases at V and 6 bases at J, with 15 bases between the two ends. Germline loops: CDR1 ENHRY, CDR2 SYGVKD. CDR3 length equals 13 residues. The CDR3 DNA reads TGTGCCATCACCCGAGAGGGGGACCATGGCTACACCTTC. Its protein product is CAITREGDHGYTF.

As concerns this clone: Relative to the germline gene, one junction end is altered; a read error may explain this. The chain carries TRBV28 and TRBJ1-1; the match to TRBD1 covers 8 bases. Germline CDR1 MDHEN, CDR2 SYDVKM. This CDR3 is built from 15 residues. The CDR3 protein is CAGSLTRGPVTEAFF. DNA for the CDR3: TGTGCCGGCAGTTTAACCAGGGGGCCGGTGACTGAAGCTTTCTTT.

The chain employs TRBV6-5 and TRBJ2-3, with 8 bases lining up with TRBD2. From germline, CDR1 is MNHEY and CDR2 SVGAGI. This CDR3 has 15 residues. V trimming: 5 bases; J trimming: 3 bases; junction bases outside the gene matches: 7. Written as DNA, the CDR3 is TGTGCCAGCAGTCACCTAGCGGGCGGGACAGATACGCAGTATTTT. Its protein is CASSHLAGGTDTQYF.

The chain combines TRBV2 with TRBJ2-3; a weak D match, TRBD2 (6 bases). The length of the CDR3 is 15 residues. V was shortened by 6 bases and J by 7 bases, with 20 bases between the two germline ends. The V gene's germline CDR1 is SNHLY and CDR2 FYNNEI. The CDR3 loop is CASSPDYTESNTQYF. The DNA for the CDR3 is TGTGCCAGCAGCCCGGACTACACTGAAAGCAATACGCAGTATTTT.

The rearrangement joins TRBV7-9 to TRBJ1-4, with D tentatively TRBD1 (5 bases). CDR1 is SEHNR and CDR2 is FQNEAQ in the germline V gene (reference sequence). With 2 bases removed from V and 7 bases from J, the gap between germline ends came to 11 bases. There are 14 residues in the CDR3. CDR3 sequence: CASSLTDRGEKLFF. The CDR3 DNA is TGTGCCAGCAGCTTAACAGATAGGGGTGAAAAACTGTTTTTT.